The sequence of this T cell receptor (beta chain) was determined in a study of tumor-infiltrating lymphocytes in primary liver carcinoma. Study in general: The study enrolled male and female patients aged 30 to 69 years. Tissue type made little difference to sample yields of roughly 3.5 to 7.5 million productive TCRbeta reads. Spanning 4.2 to 10 cm, the tumors were T1-T3 N0M0.

With respect to this clonotype: Antigen: not known.

The source material, roughly 18-31 mg of unsorted bulk tissue, was used to co-extract RNA and DNA. Study-wide results and limits: It was in tumors, not blood, that the top-250-clone fraction was significantly higher (p = 0.039).

Reverse transcription of 450 to 500 ng total RNA with a constant-region primer produced TCR beta cDNA. Libraries for TCR beta were built through three nested multiplex PCR rounds, which together made up a slightly modified ARM-PCR procedure. MiXCR, applied by TCRdb to the multiplex PCR reads, yields one record per CDR3 protein. The sample gives about 84,000 distinct CDR3 sequences, 60% to 75% of which show up once; less than 20% is in the top ten. The TCR sequence derives from a man aged 40-55 years with primary liver carcinoma and hepatitis B virus infection. Sequenced: liver tumor tissue from sampling region 1. Sample subset: tumor region T1, superior pole.

This chain's CDR3 is CASSSPGVRYEQYF. The CDR3 DNA sequence: TGTGCCAGCAGTTCGCCGGGAGTTAGATACGAGCAGTACTTC. J is TRBJ2-7 and V is TRBV28; D is perhaps TRBD2 (6 bases). This CDR3 region has 14 residues. CDR1 is MDHEN, CDR2 SYDVKM, per germline. Between the trimmed V and J ends, which lost 4 bases and 4 bases, there was a span of 14 bases.